The clone carrying this TCR beta chain showed up many times. The antigen is undetermined. RNA transcripts provided the source from which TCR beta CDR3 regions were amplified. During a first-round RT-PCR of the TCR CDR3, the HTBI primer set was used. TCRdb called the multiplex PCR reads again in MiXCR, with one record for every CDR3 protein. This table holds about 560,000 distinct CDR3 sequences, 16% found once. The sample originates from a study of T cells in Graves' hyperthyroidism and ophthalmopathy. Study-wide context: Peripheral blood collection took place at initial diagnosis, before any treatment.

Germline V CDR1 and CDR2: MDHEN, SYDVKM. V lost 5 bases and J lost 6; bases outside the gene matches: 14. There are 16 residues in the CDR3. The hyperthyroidism patients had all been newly diagnosed, and their disease duration was under 2 months. Their ages ranged from 18 to 65 years. Uncontrolled infection, other autoimmune disease, pregnancy or lactation barred patients from enrollment. Study results and caveats: Among clonotypes expanded in thyroid above 0.001, most were also found in blood.

The sequence was obtained from a woman aged 18 to 35 with Graves' hyperthyroidism. V gene TRBV28 combines with J gene TRBJ2-7; 9 nucleotides agree with TRBD2. Source material: blood. CDR3 DNA: TGTGCCAGCAGTCAAAGGACTAGCGTGCTACGTGGCGAGCAGTACTTC. Its protein product is CASSQRTSVLRGEQYF.